The 2 T cell receptor beta chains below all came from one sample that was sequenced in a study of sequential checkpoint blockade in melanoma. Treatment defined: randomized to nivolumab then ipilimumab (arm A) or the reverse (arm B). Profiling relied on immunoSEQ multiplex PCR, and the TCRdb table lists in-frame clones only, not all of them. In the table there are some 15,000 clones, about 92% of which are singletons. Sequences were derived from CD8+ T cells sorted from blood (inferred from file names), sampled from a patient given nivolumab and ipilimumab in sequence. The origin of the receptors is a human donor with melanoma.

V and J are TRBV13 and TRBJ1-5; D is uncertain. CDR1 and CDR2 (germline): PRHDT, FYEKMQ (reference sequence). CDR3 length: 15 residues. V shed 0 bases and J shed 4 bases, with 10 bases lying between them. CDR3 in DNA: TGTGCCAGCAGCTTAGGCCTTACAGTTAATCAGCCCCAGCATTTT. Translation gives CASSLGLTVNQPQHF.

The V and J genes are TRBV7-8 and TRBJ2-1; 7 nucleotides match TRBD2. Germline V CDR1 and CDR2: SGHVS, FQNEAQ. V was pared by 1 base and J by 7 bases, with 22 bases of the junction left unmatched. The CDR3 is 20 residues long. The CDR3 protein is CASSLVWSSGDKLPRNEQFF. CDR3 coding DNA: TGTGCCAGCAGCTTAGTTTGGTCTAGCGGAGACAAATTACCCCGGAATGAGCAGTTCTTC.